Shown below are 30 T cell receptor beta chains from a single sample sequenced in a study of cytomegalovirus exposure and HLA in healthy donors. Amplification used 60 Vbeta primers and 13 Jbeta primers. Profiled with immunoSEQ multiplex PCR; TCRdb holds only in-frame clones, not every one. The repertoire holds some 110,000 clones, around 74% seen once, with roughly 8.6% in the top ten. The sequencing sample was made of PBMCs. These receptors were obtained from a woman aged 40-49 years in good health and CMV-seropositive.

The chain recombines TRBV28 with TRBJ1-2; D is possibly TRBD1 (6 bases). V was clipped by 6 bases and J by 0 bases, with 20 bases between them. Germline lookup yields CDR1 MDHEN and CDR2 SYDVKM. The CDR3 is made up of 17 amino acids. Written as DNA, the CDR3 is TGTGCCAGCAGCCCGGGACATCATATAGAAGCTAACTATGGCTACACCTTC. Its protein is CASSPGHHIEANYGYTF.

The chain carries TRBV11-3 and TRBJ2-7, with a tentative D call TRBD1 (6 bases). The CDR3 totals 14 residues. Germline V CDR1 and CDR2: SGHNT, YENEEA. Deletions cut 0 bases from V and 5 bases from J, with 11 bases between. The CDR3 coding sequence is TGTGCCAGCAGCTTAGAACAGGGAGTCCACGAGCAGTACTTC. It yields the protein CASSLEQGVHEQYF.

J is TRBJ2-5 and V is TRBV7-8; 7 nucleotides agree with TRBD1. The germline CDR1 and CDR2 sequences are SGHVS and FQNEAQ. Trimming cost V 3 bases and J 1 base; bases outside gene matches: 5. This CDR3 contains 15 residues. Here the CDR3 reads CASSFDRVFQETQYF. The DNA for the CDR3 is TGTGCCAGCAGCTTTGACAGGGTGTTCCAAGAGACCCAGTACTTC.

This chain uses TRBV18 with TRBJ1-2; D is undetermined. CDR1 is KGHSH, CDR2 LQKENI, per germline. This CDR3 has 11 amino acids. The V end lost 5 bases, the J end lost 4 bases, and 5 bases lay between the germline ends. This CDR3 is CASSSFYGYTF. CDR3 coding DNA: TGTGCCAGCTCATCCTTCTATGGCTACACCTTC. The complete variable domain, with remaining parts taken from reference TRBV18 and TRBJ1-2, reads NAGVMQNPRHLVRRRGQEARLRCSPMKGHSHVYWYRQLPEEGLKFMVYLQKENIIDESGMPKERFSAEFPKEGPSILRIQQVVRGDSAAYFCASSSFYGYTFGSGTRLTVV.

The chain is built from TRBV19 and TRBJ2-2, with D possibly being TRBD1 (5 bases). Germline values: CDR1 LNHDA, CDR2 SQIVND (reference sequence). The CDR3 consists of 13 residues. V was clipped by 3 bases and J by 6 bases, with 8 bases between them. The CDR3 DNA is TGTGCCAGTAGTATTGAAGGGGCCGGGGAGCTGTTTTTT. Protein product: CASSIEGAGELFF. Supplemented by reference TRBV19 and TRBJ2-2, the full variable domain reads DGGITQSPKYLFRKEGQNVTLSCEQNLNHDAMYWYRQDPGQGLRLIYYSQIVNDFQKGDIAEGYSVSREKKESFPLTVTSAQKNPTAFYLCASSIEGAGELFFGEGSRLTVL.

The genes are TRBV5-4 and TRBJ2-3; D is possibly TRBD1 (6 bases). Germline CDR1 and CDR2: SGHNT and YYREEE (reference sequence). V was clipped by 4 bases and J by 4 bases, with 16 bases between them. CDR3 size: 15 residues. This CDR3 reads CASSPLTGNPDTQYF. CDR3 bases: TGTGCCAGCAGCCCGCTAACAGGGAACCCAGATACGCAGTATTTT. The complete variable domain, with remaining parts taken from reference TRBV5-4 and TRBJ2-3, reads ETGVTQSPTHLIKTRGQQVTLRCSSQSGHNTVSWYQQALGQGPQFIFQYYREEENGRGNFPPRFSGLQFPNYSSELNVNALELDDSALYLCASSPLTGNPDTQYFGPGTRLTVL.

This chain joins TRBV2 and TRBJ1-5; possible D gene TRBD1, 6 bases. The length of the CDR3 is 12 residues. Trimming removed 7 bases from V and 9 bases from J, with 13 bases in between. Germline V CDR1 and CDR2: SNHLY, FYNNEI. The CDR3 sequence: CASTPGEGPQHF. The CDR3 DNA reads TGTGCCAGCACGCCAGGGGAAGGGCCCCAGCATTTT.

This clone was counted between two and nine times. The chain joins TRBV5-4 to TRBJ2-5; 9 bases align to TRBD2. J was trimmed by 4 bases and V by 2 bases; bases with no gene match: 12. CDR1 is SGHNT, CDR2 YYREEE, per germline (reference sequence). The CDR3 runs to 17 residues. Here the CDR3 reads CASSFGAGGPMAETQYF. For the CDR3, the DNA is TGTGCCAGCAGCTTCGGCGCGGGAGGGCCTATGGCAGAGACCCAGTACTTC.

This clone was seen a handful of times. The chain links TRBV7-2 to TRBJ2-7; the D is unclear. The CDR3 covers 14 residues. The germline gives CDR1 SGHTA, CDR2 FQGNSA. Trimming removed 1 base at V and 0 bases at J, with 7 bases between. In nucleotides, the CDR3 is TGTGCCAGCAGCTTAGAAAGAGCCTCCTACGAGCAGTACTTC. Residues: CASSLERASYEQYF.

CDR3 protein: CASSPRGHGNTEAFF. CDR3 bases: TGCGCCAGCAGCCCAAGGGGGCACGGCAACACTGAAGCTTTCTTT. The chain is built from TRBV5-1 and TRBJ1-1; the match to TRBD1 covers 7 bases. Losses at the gene ends were 4 bases for V and 2 bases for J; bases not matched to a gene: 8. Germline V gene data show CDR1 as SGHRS and CDR2 as YFSETQ. This CDR3 comprises 15 residues.

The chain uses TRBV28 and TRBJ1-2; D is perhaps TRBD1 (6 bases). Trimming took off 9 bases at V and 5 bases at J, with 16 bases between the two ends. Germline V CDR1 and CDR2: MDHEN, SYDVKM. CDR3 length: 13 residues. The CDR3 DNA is TGTGCCAGGGGGGCGGAAGGGTTTTATGGCTACACCTTC. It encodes CARGAEGFYGYTF.

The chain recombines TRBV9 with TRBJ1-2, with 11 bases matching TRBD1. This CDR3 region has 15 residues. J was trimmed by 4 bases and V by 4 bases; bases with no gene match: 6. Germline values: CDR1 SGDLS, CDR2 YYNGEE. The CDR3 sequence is CASSRGTGGPYGYTF. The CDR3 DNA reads TGTGCCAGCAGCCGGGGGACAGGGGGGCCCTATGGCTACACCTTC.

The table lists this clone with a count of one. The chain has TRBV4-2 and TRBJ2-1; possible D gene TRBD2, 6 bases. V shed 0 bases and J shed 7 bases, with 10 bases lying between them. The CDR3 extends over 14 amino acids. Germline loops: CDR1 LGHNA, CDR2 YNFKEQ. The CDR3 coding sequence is TGTGCCAGCAGCCAAGATGGCCTAGCGAATGAGCAGTTCTTC. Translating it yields CASSQDGLANEQFF.

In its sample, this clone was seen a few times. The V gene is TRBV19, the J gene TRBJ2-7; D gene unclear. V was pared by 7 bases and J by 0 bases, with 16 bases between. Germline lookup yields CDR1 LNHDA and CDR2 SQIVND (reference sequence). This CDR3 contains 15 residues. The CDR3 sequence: CASKMNTLSSYEQYF. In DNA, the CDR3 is TGTGCCAGTAAAATGAATACTCTAAGCTCCTACGAGCAGTACTTC.

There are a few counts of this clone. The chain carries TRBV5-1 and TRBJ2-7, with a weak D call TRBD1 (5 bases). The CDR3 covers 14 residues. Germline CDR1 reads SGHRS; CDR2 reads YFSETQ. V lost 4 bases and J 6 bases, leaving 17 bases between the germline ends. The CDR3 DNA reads TGCGCCAGCAGCCTAAGAGACAGTCTCGGCGAGCAGTACTTC. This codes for CASSLRDSLGEQYF. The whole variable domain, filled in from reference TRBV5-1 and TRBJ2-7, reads KAGVTQTPRYLIKTRGQQVTLSCSPISGHRSVSWYQQTPGQGLQFLFEYFSETQRNKGNFPGRFSGRQFSNSRSEMNVSTLELGDSALYLCASSLRDSLGEQYFGPGTRLTVT.

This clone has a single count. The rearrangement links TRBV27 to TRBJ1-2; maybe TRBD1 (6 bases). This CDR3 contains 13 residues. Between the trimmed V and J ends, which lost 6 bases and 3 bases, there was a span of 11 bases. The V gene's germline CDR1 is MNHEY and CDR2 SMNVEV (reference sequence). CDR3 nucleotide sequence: TGTGCCAGCAGGCAGACAGGAGACTATGGCTACACCTTC. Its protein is CASRQTGDYGYTF.

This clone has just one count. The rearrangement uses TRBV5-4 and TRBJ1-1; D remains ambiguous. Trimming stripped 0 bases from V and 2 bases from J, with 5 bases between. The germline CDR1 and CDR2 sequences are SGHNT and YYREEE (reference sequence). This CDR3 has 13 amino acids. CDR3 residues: CASSLVANTEAFF. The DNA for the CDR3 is TGTGCCAGCAGCTTGGTGGCAAACACTGAAGCTTTCTTT. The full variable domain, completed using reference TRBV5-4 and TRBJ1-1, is ETGVTQSPTHLIKTRGQQVTLRCSSQSGHNTVSWYQQALGQGPQFIFQYYREEENGRGNFPPRFSGLQFPNYSSELNVNALELDDSALYLCASSLVANTEAFFGQGTRLTVV.

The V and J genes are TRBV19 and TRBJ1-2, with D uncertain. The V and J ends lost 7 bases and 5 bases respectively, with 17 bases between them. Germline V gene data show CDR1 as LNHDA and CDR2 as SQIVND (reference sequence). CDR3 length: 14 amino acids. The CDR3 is CASTLGPAVYGYTF. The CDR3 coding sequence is TGTGCCAGTACTCTAGGCCCCGCGGTATATGGCTACACCTTC.

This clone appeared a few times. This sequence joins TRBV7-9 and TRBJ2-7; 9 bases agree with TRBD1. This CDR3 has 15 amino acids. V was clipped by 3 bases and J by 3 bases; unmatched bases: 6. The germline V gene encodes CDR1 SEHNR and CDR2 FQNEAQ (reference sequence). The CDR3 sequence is CASSFGQGLSYEQYF. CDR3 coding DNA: TGTGCCAGCAGCTTTGGACAGGGGTTAAGCTACGAGCAGTACTTC.

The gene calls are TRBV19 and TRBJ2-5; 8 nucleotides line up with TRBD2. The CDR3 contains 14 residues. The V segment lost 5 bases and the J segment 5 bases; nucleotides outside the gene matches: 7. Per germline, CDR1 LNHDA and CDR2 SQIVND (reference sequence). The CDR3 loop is CASSPGGWGETQYF. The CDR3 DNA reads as TGTGCCAGTAGTCCGGGGGGGTGGGGGGAGACCCAGTACTTC. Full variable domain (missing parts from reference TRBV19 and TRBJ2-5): DGGITQSPKYLFRKEGQNVTLSCEQNLNHDAMYWYRQDPGQGLRLIYYSQIVNDFQKGDIAEGYSVSREKKESFPLTVTSAQKNPTAFYLCASSPGGWGETQYFGPGTRLLVL.

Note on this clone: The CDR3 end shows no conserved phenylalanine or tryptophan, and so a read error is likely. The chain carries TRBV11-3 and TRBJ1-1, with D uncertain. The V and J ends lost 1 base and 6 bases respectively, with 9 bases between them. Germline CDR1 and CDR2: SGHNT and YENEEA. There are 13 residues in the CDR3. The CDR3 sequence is CASSLGGDSEAFL. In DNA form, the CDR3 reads TGTGCCAGCAGCTTAGGTGGAGACTCTGAAGCTTTCCTT.

The CDR3 nucleotides read TGCAGCGTTGAGGGACAGCAATATGGCTACACCTTC. Encoded protein: CSVEGQQYGYTF. The chain uses TRBV29-1 and TRBJ1-2, with 7 bases fitting TRBD1. V lost 3 bases and J lost 5; bases outside the gene matches: 3. The CDR3 consists of 12 residues. The germline gives CDR1 SQVTM, CDR2 ANQGSEA.

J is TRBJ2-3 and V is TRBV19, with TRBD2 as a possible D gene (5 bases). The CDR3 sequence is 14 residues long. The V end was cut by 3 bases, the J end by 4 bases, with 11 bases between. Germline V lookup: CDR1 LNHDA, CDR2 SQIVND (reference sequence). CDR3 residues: CASSITRVPDTQYF. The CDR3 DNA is TGTGCCAGTAGTATTACTAGAGTTCCAGATACGCAGTATTTT.

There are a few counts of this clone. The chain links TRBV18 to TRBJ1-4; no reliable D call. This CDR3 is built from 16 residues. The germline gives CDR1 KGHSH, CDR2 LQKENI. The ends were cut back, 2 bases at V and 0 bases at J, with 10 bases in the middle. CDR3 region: CASSPGQIATNEKLFF. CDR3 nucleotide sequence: TGTGCCAGCTCACCAGGCCAGATTGCAACTAATGAAAAACTGTTTTTT. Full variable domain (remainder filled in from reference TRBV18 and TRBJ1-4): NAGVMQNPRHLVRRRGQEARLRCSPMKGHSHVYWYRQLPEEGLKFMVYLQKENIIDESGMPKERFSAEFPKEGPSILRIQQVVRGDSAAYFCASSPGQIATNEKLFFGSGTQLSVL.

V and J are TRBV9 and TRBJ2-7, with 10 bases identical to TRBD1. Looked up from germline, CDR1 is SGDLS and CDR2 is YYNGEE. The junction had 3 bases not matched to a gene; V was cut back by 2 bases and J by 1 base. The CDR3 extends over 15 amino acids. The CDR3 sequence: CASSVGTGDSYEQYF. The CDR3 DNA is TGTGCCAGCAGCGTCGGGACAGGGGATTCCTACGAGCAGTACTTC.

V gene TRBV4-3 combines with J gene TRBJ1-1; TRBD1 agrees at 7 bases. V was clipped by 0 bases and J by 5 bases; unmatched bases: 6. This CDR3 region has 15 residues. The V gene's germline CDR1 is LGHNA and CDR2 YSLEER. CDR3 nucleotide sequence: TGCGCCAGCAGCCAAGATGGACAGGCTTGGACTGAAGCTTTCTTT. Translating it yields CASSQDGQAWTEAFF.

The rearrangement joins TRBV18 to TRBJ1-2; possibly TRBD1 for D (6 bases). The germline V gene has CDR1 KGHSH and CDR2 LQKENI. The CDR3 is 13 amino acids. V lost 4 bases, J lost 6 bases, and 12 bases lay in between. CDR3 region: CASSLNNRDGYTF. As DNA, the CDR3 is TGTGCCAGCTCACTAAACAACAGGGATGGCTACACCTTC.

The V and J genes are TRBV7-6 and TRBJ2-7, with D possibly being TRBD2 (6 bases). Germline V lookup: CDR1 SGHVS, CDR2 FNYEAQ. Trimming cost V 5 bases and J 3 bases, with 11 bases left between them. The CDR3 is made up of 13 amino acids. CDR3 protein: CASSHGRYYEQYF. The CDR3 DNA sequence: TGTGCCAGCAGCCACGGGAGATACTACGAGCAGTACTTC.

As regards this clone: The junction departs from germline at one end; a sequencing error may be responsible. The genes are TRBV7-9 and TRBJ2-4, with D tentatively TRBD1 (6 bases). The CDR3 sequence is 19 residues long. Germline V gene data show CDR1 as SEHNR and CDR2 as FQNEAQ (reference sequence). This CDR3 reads CASSLKRPGTRVAKNSQYF. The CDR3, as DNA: TGTGCCAGCAGCTTAAAGCGCCCCGGGACACGGGTAGCCAAAAACAGTCAGTACTTC.

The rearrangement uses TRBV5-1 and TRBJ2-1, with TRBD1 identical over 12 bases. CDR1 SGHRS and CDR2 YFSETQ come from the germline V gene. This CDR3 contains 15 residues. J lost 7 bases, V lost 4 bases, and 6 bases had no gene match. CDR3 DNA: TGCGCCAGCAGCCTGGGACAGGGGGCGCCTAATGAGCAGTTCTTC. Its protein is CASSLGQGAPNEQFF.